Below are 10 T cell receptor beta chains sequenced from a single sample in a study of T cells in Graves' hyperthyroidism and ophthalmopathy. Regions amplified from RNA transcripts were the TCR beta CDR3 regions. RT-PCR in the first round (using the HTBI primer set) targeted the TCR CDR3. One entry per CDR3 protein results from TCRdb running MiXCR on the multiplex PCR reads. The sample lists some 740,000 distinct CDR3 sequences; around 15% were seen once. Specimen: blood. The receptor source for this set is a woman in her late teens or twenties with Graves' hyperthyroidism.

This clonotype appeared a few times. V gene TRBV19 combines with J gene TRBJ1-1; 7 bases are a match to TRBD1. The germline CDR1 and CDR2 sequences are LNHDA and SQIVND (reference sequence). J was trimmed by 4 bases and V by 0 bases; bases with no gene match: 11. The CDR3 consists of 17 residues. As DNA, the CDR3 is TGTGCCAGTAGTATAGACACTTACAGGGGTGGGAGCACTGAAGCTTTCTTT. Translation gives CASSIDTYRGGSTEAFF.

This clonotype was picked up a small number of times. J is TRBJ2-5 and V is TRBV30; TRBD2 matches at 10 bases. The CDR3 is 15 amino acids. Germline values: CDR1 GTSNPN, CDR2 SVGIG (reference sequence). The V gene end was trimmed by 5 bases and the J gene end by 0 bases; junction bases not matched to a gene: 6. Here the CDR3 reads CAWRLAGAYQETQYF. Here the CDR3 DNA reads TGTGCCTGGCGCCTAGCGGGGGCGTACCAAGAGACCCAGTACTTC.

This clonotype was seen many times. J is TRBJ2-7 and V is TRBV10-3, with 7 bases identical to TRBD2. The V gene end was trimmed by 6 bases and the J gene end by 7 bases; junction bases not matched to a gene: 9. The CDR3 extends over 13 amino acids. The germline V gene encodes CDR1 ENHRY and CDR2 SYGVKD. The CDR3 DNA is TGTGCCATCAGCCCCGGGGGGAGGGATGAGCAGTACTTC. Its translation is CAISPGGRDEQYF.

This clonotype was counted ten times or more. The chain has TRBV29-1 and TRBJ2-7; 7 bases are shared with TRBD1. Germline assignment: CDR1 SQVTM and CDR2 ANQGSEA. Losses at the gene ends were 4 bases for V and 3 bases for J; bases not matched to a gene: 9. The CDR3 runs 14 residues. The CDR3 here is CSVAFGRDSYEQYF. The CDR3 DNA reads TGCAGCGTTGCCTTCGGTCGGGACAGCTACGAGCAGTACTTC.

As DNA, the CDR3 is TGCAGTGCGGAGACAGGGTTCGGGGAAAAACTGTTTTTT. Translated: CSAETGFGEKLFF. The chain has TRBV20-1 and TRBJ1-4; TRBD1 aligns across 7 bases. V lost 6 bases to trimming and J lost 8 bases; unmatched junction nucleotides: 9. Germline V gene data show CDR1 as DFQATT and CDR2 as SNEGSKA (reference sequence). CDR3 length equals 13 residues.

The chain is built from TRBV6-1 and TRBJ2-7; 7 nucleotides line up with TRBD2. The CDR3 length is 15 residues. Germline V lookup: CDR1 MNHNS, CDR2 SASEGT. Unmatched junction bases numbered 10, after V lost 6 bases and J lost 2 bases. The CDR3 bases are TGTGCCAGCAGACCTACACTAGCGTCCCCCTACGAGCAGTACTTC. Translating it yields CASRPTLASPYEQYF.

The chain links TRBV12-3 or TRBV12-4 to TRBJ2-5; TRBD2 aligns across 7 bases. The trim removed 5 bases at V and 5 bases at J, leaving 11 bases unmatched. This CDR3 region has 15 residues. This CDR3 reads CASSPPSGGRETQYF. CDR3 DNA: TGTGCCAGCAGTCCACCTAGCGGAGGAAGGGAGACCCAGTACTTC.

This clonotype was detected ten times or more. The V call is TRBV20-1, the J call TRBJ1-1, with D uncertain. Germline CDR1 is DFQATT and CDR2 is SNEGSKA (reference sequence). Trimming took off 3 bases at V and 1 base at J, with 6 bases between the two ends. The CDR3 loop spans 12 amino acids. The CDR3 here is CSARNPNTEAFF. The CDR3 DNA sequence: TGCAGTGCTAGGAACCCGAACACTGAAGCTTTCTTT.

This clonotype was seen a few times. This chain joins TRBV7-8 and TRBJ2-6; perhaps TRBD2 as D (6 bases). The CDR3 has 14 residues. Per the germline V gene, CDR1 is SGHVS and CDR2 is FQNEAQ. Trimming stripped 7 bases from V and 3 bases from J, with 10 bases between. CDR3 coding DNA: TGTGCCAGCACGGAGGGGTATGGGGCCAACGTCCTGACTTTC. Encoded protein: CASTEGYGANVLTF.

The sample holds many counts of this clonotype. The gene calls are TRBV7-9 and TRBJ2-1; 9 bases are a match to TRBD2. Germline CDR1 reads SEHNR; CDR2 reads FQNEAQ (reference sequence). The CDR3 runs to 15 residues. Germline trimming cut 8 bases from V and 7 bases from J; bases unmatched to any gene: 12. CDR3 bases: TGTGCCAGCGCCGGGGCGGGAGGGCCTAATAATGAGCAGTTCTTC. Its protein is CASAGAGGPNNEQFF.